These 24 T cell receptor beta chains originate from one sample sequenced in a study of cytomegalovirus exposure and HLA in healthy donors. The PCR used 60 Vbeta and 13 Jbeta primers. Using immunoSEQ multiplex PCR, the repertoire was profiled, and TCRdb retains in-frame clones only, with some absent. Of roughly 170,000 clones in the sample, about 80% were seen once. The sequencing input was PBMCs. The receptors stem from a woman aged 25 to 45 in good health and CMV-seronegative.

The V and J genes are TRBV7-2 and TRBJ1-4; tentative D call: TRBD1 (5 bases). This CDR3 region has 14 residues. The germline V and J ends were trimmed by 5 bases and 0 bases, with 7 bases remaining between them. Germline V CDR1 and CDR2: SGHTA, FQGNSA. CDR3 in amino acids: CASSPQATNEKLFF. CDR3 in DNA: TGTGCCAGCAGCCCACAGGCAACTAATGAAAAACTGTTTTTT. The full variable domain, in which reference TRBV7-2 and TRBJ1-4 provide the parts outside the CDR3, is GAGVSQSPSNKVTEKGKDVELRCDPISGHTALYWYRQSLGQGLEFLIYFQGNSAPDKSGLPSDRFSAERTGGSVSTLTIQRTQQEDSAVYLCASSPQATNEKLFFGSGTQLSVL.

The V and J genes are TRBV7-6 and TRBJ2-7; a weak D match, TRBD2 (6 bases). This CDR3 is built from 14 residues. The germline gives CDR1 SGHVS, CDR2 FNYEAQ. V lost 6 bases and J lost 0, with 12 bases in between. CDR3 in DNA: TGTGCCAGCAGGACTAGGCAGGACTCCTACGAGCAGTACTTC. It encodes CASRTRQDSYEQYF.

The gene calls are TRBV4-3 and TRBJ2-4, with D possibly matching TRBD2 (5 bases). The CDR3 has 17 amino acids. Germline assignment: CDR1 LGHNA and CDR2 YSLEER. V shed 0 bases and J shed 0 bases, with 12 bases lying between them. CDR3 sequence: CASSQETLLAAKNIQYF. The CDR3 region has the DNA TGCGCCAGCAGCCAAGAAACTCTTCTAGCAGCCAAAAACATTCAGTACTTC.

The rearrangement joins TRBV18 to TRBJ2-1; 9 positions agree with TRBD2. Germline V gene lookup returns CDR1 KGHSH and CDR2 LQKENI. The CDR3 length is 14 residues. V shed 5 bases and J 5 bases; nucleotides not matched to a gene: 4. CDR3 loop: CASSSRLADNEQFF. The CDR3 DNA reads as TGTGCCAGCTCATCACGACTAGCGGACAATGAGCAGTTCTTC.

The rearrangement links TRBV7-9 to TRBJ2-6; D is perhaps TRBD1 (6 bases). The germline V and J ends were trimmed by 5 bases and 0 bases, with 8 bases remaining between them. Germline-derived CDR1 and CDR2 are SEHNR and FQNEAQ (reference sequence). This CDR3 has 15 amino acids. CDR3 DNA: TGTGCCAGCAGCGGACAGCGCTCTGGGGCCAACGTCCTGACTTTC. Amino acid sequence: CASSGQRSGANVLTF.

This clone was detected only a few times. The chain uses TRBV6-6 and TRBJ1-5; 7 nucleotides agree with TRBD1. V lost 8 bases and J lost 4; bases outside the gene matches: 5. The V gene's germline CDR1 is MNHNY and CDR2 SVGAGI (reference sequence). This CDR3 has 13 amino acids. Here the CDR3 reads CASSGQQNQPQHF. The CDR3 region has the DNA TGTGCCAGCTCGGGACAGCAGAATCAGCCCCAGCATTTT.

The J gene is TRBJ1-6, the V gene TRBV27; D gene ambiguous. The V and J ends lost 2 bases and 10 bases respectively, with 9 bases between them. CDR3 size: 13 residues. Per germline, CDR1 MNHEY and CDR2 SMNVEV (reference sequence). CDR3 sequence reads: CASSLIRESPLHF. The CDR3 nucleotides read TGTGCCAGCAGTTTAATTCGAGAGTCACCCCTCCACTTT.

The genes are TRBV27 and TRBJ1-1, with D maybe TRBD1 (6 bases). Germline V gene sequence: CDR1 MNHEY, CDR2 SMNVEV (reference sequence). Trimming stripped 3 bases from V and 7 bases from J, with 9 bases between. The CDR3 is made up of 12 amino acids. Here the CDR3 reads CASSFVRGEAFF. In DNA form, the CDR3 reads TGTGCCAGCAGTTTCGTCAGGGGTGAAGCTTTCTTT.

The chain links TRBV30 to TRBJ2-1; 13 bases map to TRBD2. The CDR3 totals 14 residues. V shed 5 bases and J 6 bases; nucleotides not matched to a gene: 4. Germline V lookup: CDR1 GTSNPN, CDR2 SVGIG (reference sequence). The CDR3 DNA reads TGTGCCTGGGAACTAGCGGGAGGGCCCAATGAGCAGTTCTTC. It is translated as CAWELAGGPNEQFF.

The V and J genes are TRBV7-9 and TRBJ2-2; D not certain. The CDR3 contains 15 residues. Trimming took off 1 base at V and 0 bases at J, with 6 bases between the two ends. Germline lookup yields CDR1 SEHNR and CDR2 FQNEAQ (reference sequence). The CDR3 is CASSLGSPNTGELFF. The CDR3 DNA sequence: TGTGCCAGCAGCTTAGGGAGCCCGAACACCGGGGAGCTGTTTTTT.

J is TRBJ1-1 and V is TRBV28; tentative D call: TRBD1 (6 bases). CDR3 length: 13 residues. Trimming left V 3 bases short and J 1 base short, with 6 bases between. The germline CDR1 and CDR2 sequences are MDHEN and SYDVKM. The DNA of the CDR3 is TGTGCCAGCAGTTTCAGGGGGAACACTGAAGCTTTCTTT. Its translation: CASSFRGNTEAFF.

This chain uses TRBV7-2 with TRBJ2-4; D unclear. With 2 bases removed from V and 4 bases from J, the gap between germline ends came to 12 bases. Germline V gene sequence: CDR1 SGHTA, CDR2 FQGNSA. The CDR3 is 15 amino acids. DNA for the CDR3: TGTGCCAGCAGCTTAAACCCTGACGGGAAAAACATTCAGTACTTC. As protein: CASSLNPDGKNIQYF.

V is TRBV6-6 and J is TRBJ2-7; D ambiguous. V was trimmed by 2 bases and J by 0 bases, leaving 14 bases between them. The CDR3 contains 16 residues. Germline-derived CDR1 and CDR2 are MNHNY and SVGAGI (reference sequence). In DNA form, the CDR3 reads TGTGCCAGCAGTTACCGTGACGGCAGCGTCTCCTACGAGCAGTACTTC. It yields the protein CASSYRDGSVSYEQYF.

The J gene is TRBJ2-5, the V gene TRBV7-6, with unresolved D. Trimming took off 1 base at V and 2 bases at J, with 8 bases between the two ends. The CDR3 runs to 14 residues. Germline V gene sequence: CDR1 SGHVS, CDR2 FNYEAQ. CDR3: CASSLGSQQETQYF. The CDR3 bases are TGTGCCAGCAGCTTAGGTTCCCAGCAAGAGACCCAGTACTTC.

This chain joins TRBV29-1 and TRBJ1-1; TRBD1 matches at 9 bases. The CDR3 spans 14 residues. Germline lookup yields CDR1 SQVTM and CDR2 ANQGSEA. The V and J ends lost 7 bases and 1 base, in that order; junction bases with no gene match: 7. The DNA for the CDR3 is TGCAGCGCCCGCCCGGGACAGGGGAACACTGAAGCTTTCTTT. It specifies CSARPGQGNTEAFF.

This chain connects TRBV7-8 to TRBJ2-1; 8 bases fit TRBD2. Germline V gene sequence: CDR1 SGHVS, CDR2 FQNEAQ. After removal of 4 bases from V and 4 bases from J, the junction contained 6 bases not matched to a gene. The CDR3 loop spans 15 amino acids. For the CDR3, the DNA is TGTGCCAGCAGCTACACTAGCGGACTATACAATGAGCAGTTCTTC. Amino acids: CASSYTSGLYNEQFF.

The J gene is TRBJ1-3, the V gene TRBV4-3; a weak D match, TRBD1 (6 bases). This CDR3 region has 17 residues. Deletions cut 3 bases from V and 0 bases from J, with 15 bases between. CDR1 is LGHNA, CDR2 YSLEER, per germline. The CDR3 DNA is TGCGCCAGCAGCCAGAGGGACACCCGGAACTCTGGAAACACCATATATTTT. Translating gives CASSQRDTRNSGNTIYF.

The genes are TRBV5-1 and TRBJ1-2; TRBD1 might be the D (6 bases). Looked up from germline, CDR1 is SGHRS and CDR2 is YFSETQ. This CDR3 has 15 amino acids. V lost 0 bases and J 2 bases, leaving 11 bases between the germline ends. CDR3 nucleotide sequence: TGCGCCAGCAGCTTGGTAACGGGGGGCAACTATGGCTACACCTTC. This translates into CASSLVTGGNYGYTF. The full variable domain, its missing parts supplied by reference TRBV5-1 and TRBJ1-2, is KAGVTQTPRYLIKTRGQQVTLSCSPISGHRSVSWYQQTPGQGLQFLFEYFSETQRNKGNFPGRFSGRQFSNSRSEMNVSTLELGDSALYLCASSLVTGGNYGYTFGSGTRLTVV.

The chain couples TRBV19 to TRBJ2-3, with TRBD1 matching 7 bases. Trimming took 4 bases from V and 1 from J; bases not matched to a gene: 2. Germline CDR1 reads LNHDA; CDR2 reads SQIVND (reference sequence). The CDR3 contains 14 residues. As DNA, the CDR3 is TGTGCCAGTAGTACAGGACAGGGCACAGATACGCAGTATTTT. It codes for CASSTGQGTDTQYF.

The CDR3 DNA sequence: TGTGCCTACTCCGTGGGGTCGGGAAGCACTGAAGCTTTCTTT. Its translation: CAYSVGSGSTEAFF. The gene calls are TRBV30 and TRBJ1-1; no firm D call. Germline V gene sequence: CDR1 GTSNPN, CDR2 SVGIG (reference sequence). Trimming removed 7 bases from V and 4 bases from J, with 19 bases in between. The CDR3 consists of 14 residues. Complete variable domain (other parts from reference TRBV30 and TRBJ1-1): SQTIHQWPATLVQPVGSPLSLECTVEGTSNPNLYWYRQAAGRGLQLLFYSVGIGQISSEVPQNLSASRPQDRQFILSSKKLLLSDSGFYLCAYSVGSGSTEAFFGQGTRLTVV.

This clone was detected a few times. V gene TRBV6-5 combines with J gene TRBJ1-5; 7 nucleotides match TRBD1. The CDR3 spans 15 residues. CDR1 and CDR2 from the germline V gene are MNHEY and SVGAGI. V was pared by 7 bases and J by 2 bases, with 8 bases of the junction left unmatched. The CDR3, as DNA: TGTGCCAGCAAAACACAGGGGTCGGGCAATCAGCCCCAGCATTTT. This encodes CASKTQGSGNQPQHF.

This chain joins TRBV7-3 and TRBJ2-2; 12 bases match TRBD2. V lost 4 bases, J lost 5 bases, and 2 bases stayed unmatched. The CDR3 contains 15 residues. Per the germline V gene, CDR1 is SGHTA and CDR2 is FQGTGA. The CDR3 DNA reads TGTGCCAGCAGCTCGGGACTAGCGGGTACCGGGGAGCTGTTTTTT. Amino acids: CASSSGLAGTGELFF.

J is TRBJ2-7 and V is TRBV7-2; 7 nucleotides match TRBD2. The length of the CDR3 is 12 residues. CDR1 and CDR2 (germline): SGHTA, FQGNSA. V lost 8 bases and J lost 7; bases outside the gene matches: 8. CDR3 protein: CASGTNVGEQYF. Here the CDR3 DNA reads TGTGCCAGCGGGACTAATGTTGGGGAGCAGTACTTC.

This clone was observed a few times. The J gene is TRBJ2-7, the V gene TRBV28; TRBD1 matches 8 bases. This CDR3 spans 14 amino acids. After removal of 6 bases from V and 6 bases from J, the junction contained 10 bases not matched to a gene. CDR1 and CDR2 (germline): MDHEN, SYDVKM. CDR3 sequence reads: CASRLAGGHREQYF. The CDR3 DNA reads as TGTGCCAGCAGACTCGCAGGGGGCCATCGCGAGCAGTACTTC.